Shown below are 9 T cell receptor beta chains from a single sample sequenced in a study of cytomegalovirus exposure and HLA in healthy donors (TCRdb year 2017). Receptor libraries were prepared by the immunoSEQ multiplex PCR assay. For the multiplex PCR, a mixture combining 60 forward primers for TCR Vbeta segments and 13 reverse primers for TCR Jbeta segments was used. TCRdb took this table from immuneACCESS and kept in-frame rearrangements with V and J called. Such tables lack part of the clones; where checked against another copy, unresolved V genes explain under half of the gap, and the rest is unexplained. Within this sample are 100,000 to 150,000 clones, with around 75% of them counted one time only. The ten largest clones capture approximately 4.3% of the sample. Input material: PBMCs. All receptors derive from a man aged 55 to 70 in good health and CMV-seropositive.

This clone came up a few times. The chain uses TRBV28 and TRBJ1-1; weak D call: TRBD1 (6 bases). The germline V gene has CDR1 MDHEN and CDR2 SYDVKM. The CDR3 runs to 12 residues. Trimming removed 6 bases at V and 5 bases at J, with 10 bases between. The CDR3 DNA reads TGTGCCAGCAGAGTAGGGGGAACTGAAGCTTTCTTT. Amino acids: CASRVGGTEAFF.

The rearrangement joins TRBV5-4 to TRBJ2-3, with 16 bases identical to TRBD2. The V segment lost 4 bases and the J segment 0 bases; nucleotides outside the gene matches: 5. The germline V gene has CDR1 SGHNT and CDR2 YYREEE (reference sequence). The CDR3 has 18 residues. For the CDR3, the DNA is TGTGCCAGCAGCCGGGAGGGACTAGCGGGGGGGAGCACAGATACGCAGTATTTT. It yields the protein CASSREGLAGGSTDTQYF.

The V and J genes are TRBV5-1 and TRBJ1-6, with D perhaps matching TRBD1 (5 bases). There are 14 residues in the CDR3. V was clipped by 3 bases and J by 7 bases, with 11 bases between them. Per germline, CDR1 SGHRS and CDR2 YFSETQ. The CDR3 sequence: CASSSSGDNSPLHF. Written as DNA, the CDR3 is TGCGCCAGCAGCTCGTCGGGGGACAATTCACCCCTCCACTTT.

This chain uses TRBV10-2 with TRBJ1-1, with 9 bases fitting TRBD1. Germline CDR1 is WSHSY and CDR2 is SAAADI. J gave up 0 bases and V 2 bases, and 7 bases lay outside the gene matches. CDR3 length: 17 amino acids. CDR3 DNA sequence: TGCGCCAGCAGTGAGCACAGGGGGCGAGGGATGAACACTGAAGCTTTCTTT. Its translation: CASSEHRGRGMNTEAFF.

This chain joins TRBV6-5 and TRBJ1-2; TRBD1 aligns across 7 bases. Germline CDR1 is MNHEY and CDR2 is SVGAGI. The V segment lost 7 bases and the J segment 5 bases; nucleotides outside the gene matches: 4. This CDR3 is built from 12 residues. The CDR3 sequence is CASKAQGYGYTF. DNA for the CDR3: TGTGCCAGCAAGGCACAGGGGTATGGCTACACCTTC.

The V gene is TRBV5-4, the J gene TRBJ2-5; 8 bases are a match to TRBD2. This CDR3 has 16 amino acids. Germline V lookup: CDR1 SGHNT, CDR2 YYREEE (reference sequence). The junction had 13 bases not matched to a gene; V was cut back by 4 bases and J by 5 bases. CDR3 nucleotides: TGTGCCAGCAGCCCGCCGCTAAGCGGGGGTGATGAGACCCAGTACTTC. Its protein is CASSPPLSGGDETQYF.

The chain uses TRBV4-2 and TRBJ2-3; TRBD2 matches 8 bases. Germline V gene data show CDR1 as LGHNA and CDR2 as YNFKEQ. This CDR3 spans 15 amino acids. V was pared by 0 bases and J by 8 bases, with 7 bases of the junction left unmatched. For the CDR3, the DNA is TGTGCCAGCAGCCAAGATAAAGCGGGGGATGTTACGCAGTATTTT. Its translation: CASSQDKAGDVTQYF.

This chain links TRBV10-3 with TRBJ2-2; D is unresolved. Trimming took 6 bases from V and 11 from J, leaving 22 bases between them. The CDR3 contains 15 residues. Germline V gene data show CDR1 as ENHRY and CDR2 as SYGVKD. Written as DNA, the CDR3 is TGTGCCATCAGCCCCCGGGTCCCTCCCGAAGAAGAGCTGTTTTTT. This sequence encodes CAISPRVPPEEELFF.

J is TRBJ1-2 and V is TRBV5-1; D possibly corresponds to TRBD1 (5 bases). V was clipped by 6 bases and J by 6 bases, with 18 bases between them. The CDR3 length is 14 residues. Germline-derived CDR1 and CDR2 are SGHRS and YFSETQ. CDR3 residues: CASTFSGGGDGYTF. Written as DNA, the CDR3 is TGCGCCAGCACCTTCTCGGGGGGAGGCGATGGCTACACCTTC. Full variable domain (remainder filled in from reference TRBV5-1 and TRBJ1-2): KAGVTQTPRYLIKTRGQQVTLSCSPISGHRSVSWYQQTPGQGLQFLFEYFSETQRNKGNFPGRFSGRQFSNSRSEMNVSTLELGDSALYLCASTFSGGGDGYTFGSGTRLTVV.